The 15 T cell receptor beta chains in this list originate from one sample, sequenced in a study of Graves' ophthalmopathy and Graves' hyperthyroidism. CDR3 regions of TCR beta were amplified from RNA transcripts. Second-round multiplex PCR came after first-round RT-PCR with HTBI primers. TCRdb reprocessed the multiplex PCR reads with MiXCR, giving one entry per CDR3 protein. Seen here are a few hundred thousand distinct CDR3 sequences, approximately 35% observed once, and the top ten hold roughly 4%. Sequencing was carried out using peripheral blood or thyroid tissue (not recorded which). The receptors here all came from an adult man with Graves' hyperthyroidism.

The table lists this clonotype with many counts. The chain is built from TRBV3-1 and TRBJ1-2; D remains unclear. The CDR3 length is 14 residues. Trimming took off 0 bases at V and 8 bases at J, with 13 bases between the two ends. Germline assignment: CDR1 LGHDT and CDR2 YNNKEL (reference sequence). CDR3 bases: TGTGCCAGCAGCCAAGATCACGGGGTGCACGGCTACACCTTC. It yields the protein CASSQDHGVHGYTF.

This rearrangement joins TRBV27 to TRBJ1-1, with 11 bases matching TRBD1. J gave up 11 bases and V 1 base, and 6 bases lay outside the gene matches. The germline gives CDR1 MNHEY, CDR2 SMNVEV (reference sequence). CDR3 size: 14 residues. The CDR3 sequence: CASSLWTGGQRAFF. The CDR3 DNA sequence: TGTGCCAGCAGTTTATGGACAGGGGGCCAGCGGGCTTTCTTT.

V and J are TRBV9 and TRBJ1-6, with D possibly matching TRBD1 (6 bases). Germline CDR1 and CDR2: SGDLS and YYNGEE. The CDR3 loop spans 14 amino acids. The germline V and J ends were trimmed by 5 bases and 8 bases, with 14 bases remaining between them. CDR3 amino acids: CASRDRSGDSPLHF. The DNA for the CDR3 is TGTGCCAGCAGAGACAGGTCGGGGGATTCACCCCTCCACTTT.

This clonotype was picked up many times. Written as DNA, the CDR3 is TGCAGCGTTGTAAGGACAGGGACGCGGGAAAAACTGTTTTTT. The encoded protein is CSVVRTGTREKLFF. The gene calls are TRBV29-1 and TRBJ1-4, with 8 bases lining up with TRBD1. CDR1 SQVTM and CDR2 ANQGSEA come from the germline V gene. V was clipped by 4 bases and J by 8 bases; unmatched bases: 9. The CDR3 length is 14 residues.

Comments on this clonotype: A much bigger clone sits one base away, suggesting this may be a read error. The V and J genes are TRBV5-1 and TRBJ2-7; D remains ambiguous. The CDR3 has 15 amino acids. The germline gives CDR1 SGHRS, CDR2 YFSETQ. CDR3 coding DNA: TGCGCCAGCAGCCGGGTGAGCCAGCGTGGTTACGAGCGGTACTTC. Encoded protein: CASSRVSQRGYERYF.

This clonotype was detected a few times. V gene TRBV28 combines with J gene TRBJ1-6; tentatively, D is TRBD1 (5 bases). This CDR3 is 15 amino acids long. CDR1 and CDR2 (germline): MDHEN, SYDVKM. The V gene lost 3 bases and the J gene lost 9 bases, with 15 bases spanning the gap. CDR3 DNA: TGTGCCAGCAGTTTTTCTTCCAGGGCGAGTTCACCCCTCCACTTT. It codes for CASSFSSRASSPLHF.

This clonotype was counted ten times or more. J is TRBJ1-1 and V is TRBV20-1; TRBD1 aligns across 9 bases. V shed 3 bases and J 3 bases; nucleotides not matched to a gene: 11. CDR3 length equals 16 residues. The germline CDR1 and CDR2 sequences are DFQATT and SNEGSKA (reference sequence). The CDR3 loop reads CSASDGTGGRYTEAFF. CDR3 in DNA: TGCAGTGCTAGTGACGGAACAGGGGGCAGGTACACTGAAGCTTTCTTT.

This rearrangement joins TRBV7-8 to TRBJ1-1; 7 bases match TRBD1. Germline V gene lookup returns CDR1 SGHVS and CDR2 FQNEAQ. The V and J ends lost 11 bases and 6 bases, in that order; junction bases with no gene match: 9. This CDR3 comprises 12 residues. The CDR3, as DNA: TGTGCCCCGCGACAGGGTAGGTCTGAAGCTTTCTTT. This translates into CAPRQGRSEAFF.

This clonotype was counted at least ten times. The chain combines TRBV7-6 with TRBJ2-5, with a tentative D call TRBD1 (6 bases). Germline CDR1 is SGHVS and CDR2 is FNYEAQ. CDR3 length equals 14 residues. Trimming stripped 3 bases from V and 4 bases from J, with 12 bases between. The CDR3 region is CASSFRAQGETQYF. CDR3 sequence (DNA): TGTGCCAGCAGCTTCCGGGCACAGGGAGAGACCCAGTACTTC.

The chain combines TRBV10-2 with TRBJ1-1; the D is unclear. The CDR3 loop spans 14 amino acids. Germline V gene data show CDR1 as WSHSY and CDR2 as SAAADI. The germline V and J ends were trimmed by 5 bases and 3 bases, with 13 bases remaining between them. CDR3 amino acids: CASSRAGSDTEAFF. The DNA for the CDR3 is TGCGCCAGCAGTAGGGCGGGGTCGGACACTGAAGCTTTCTTT.

This clonotype was found many times. The chain recombines TRBV20-1 with TRBJ2-5; D remains unclear. The length of the CDR3 is 13 residues. V was clipped by 3 bases and J by 5 bases, with 13 bases between them. CDR1 is DFQATT, CDR2 SNEGSKA, per germline (reference sequence). This CDR3 reads CSASPRFSETQYF. The CDR3 DNA sequence: TGCAGTGCTAGTCCAAGGTTTAGCGAGACCCAGTACTTC.

This clonotype is a singleton in its sample. The chain uses TRBV25-1 and TRBJ1-6; D is undetermined. Trimming removed 4 bases from V and 7 bases from J, with 14 bases in between. The CDR3 is 15 amino acids. Germline V lookup: CDR1 MGHDK, CDR2 SYGVNS. CDR3 in amino acids: CASSARDYGNSPLHF. Here the CDR3 DNA reads TGTGCCAGCAGTGCTAGAGATTACGGAAATTCACCCCTCCACTTT.

Many counts were recorded for this clonotype. This chain links TRBV24-1 with TRBJ1-2, with D tentatively TRBD1 (5 bases). CDR3 size: 17 residues. Germline CDR1 KGHDR, CDR2 SFDVKD. Trimming took off 9 bases at V and 4 bases at J, with 26 bases between the two ends. CDR3 protein: CATPGFLVPGRGYGYTF. CDR3 DNA: TGTGCCACCCCAGGGTTTTTAGTTCCGGGACGGGGCTATGGCTACACCTTC.

This clonotype was detected only once. The J gene is TRBJ1-2, the V gene TRBV19, with D uncertain. Germline CDR1 LNHDA, CDR2 SQIVND (reference sequence). The CDR3 is made up of 12 amino acids. V dropped 3 bases and J dropped 9 bases, with 11 bases sitting between them. The CDR3 loop is CASSMTSGSYTF. For the CDR3, the DNA is TGTGCCAGTAGTATGACTAGCGGGAGCTACACCTTC.

The chain employs TRBV19 and TRBJ1-1, with D hard to call. This CDR3 is built from 15 residues. Trimming cost V 5 bases and J 1 base, with 14 bases left between them. Germline values: CDR1 LNHDA, CDR2 SQIVND (reference sequence). CDR3 DNA: TGTGCCAGTAGTCTCCCGGCCGGAGGGAACACTGAAGCTTTCTTT. Amino acid sequence: CASSLPAGGNTEAFF.